The 2 T cell receptor beta chains below all came from one sample that was sequenced in a study of response to subunit inactivated influenza vaccine. A single record per CDR3 protein comes from TCRdb applying MiXCR to the RT-PCR reads. Found here are 600,000 to 850,000 distinct CDR3 sequences, about 14% of them singletons; the top ten hold roughly 7.6%. Sequenced here: PBMCs from blood, sampled less than 15 days before vaccination. The receptors were gathered from a man aged 45 to 65 who received an inactivated influenza vaccine.

The V gene is TRBV5-1, the J gene TRBJ2-3; 11 bases fit TRBD1. There are 15 residues in the CDR3. The V and J ends lost 2 bases and 6 bases, in that order; junction bases with no gene match: 5. Per germline, CDR1 SGHRS and CDR2 YFSETQ. This CDR3 reads CASSLGQGAYDTQYF. As DNA, the CDR3 is TGCGCCAGCAGCTTAGGACAGGGGGCTTACGATACGCAGTATTTT.

In DNA, the CDR3 is TGTGCCAGCACGCAGGGTGACTCTAGCACAGATACGCAGTATTTT. Its translation: CASTQGDSSTDTQYF. V usage is TRBV7-9 and J usage is TRBJ2-3, with D tentatively TRBD1 (5 bases). CDR1 and CDR2 from the germline V gene are SEHNR and FQNEAQ (reference sequence). The CDR3 has 15 amino acids. The ends were cut back, 7 bases at V and 0 bases at J, with 14 bases in the middle.